These 2 T cell receptor beta chains share one sample of origin, sequenced in a study of blood T cell repertoires in COVID-19. Sequenced by immunoSEQ multiplex PCR; TCRdb stores in-frame clones only, minus some. The sample contains some 100,000 clones, about 90% of which appear only once. The sequenced sample consisted of peripheral blood. All receptors come from a human donor with active COVID-19. The donor label of this sample is uncertain.

The V and J genes are TRBV28 and TRBJ1-3; D may be TRBD1 (6 bases). The CDR3 runs 16 residues. CDR1 is MDHEN, CDR2 SYDVKM, per germline. Trimming cost V 7 bases and J 2 bases, with 18 bases left between them. Here the CDR3 DNA reads TGTGCCAGCACCAGGCAGAGGGGGTGGGCTGGAAACACCATATATTTT. It specifies CASTRQRGWAGNTIYF.

V gene TRBV24-1 combines with J gene TRBJ1-5, with a weak D call TRBD1 (6 bases). The germline V gene has CDR1 KGHDR and CDR2 SFDVKD. Trimming removed 5 bases from V and 5 bases from J, with 9 bases in between. This CDR3 is 13 amino acids long. The chain's CDR3 is CATSADRYQPQHF. CDR3 coding DNA: TGTGCCACCAGTGCGGACAGATATCAGCCCCAGCATTTT.